The 18 T cell receptor beta chains presented below share a single source sample, sequenced in a study of CD8 T cells in ankylosing spondylitis. Findings and limits, study-wide: Roughly 8 highly homologous variants made up a TCR beta motif that seemed to typify ankylosing spondylitis blood.

TCRdb re-derived calls from the 5' RACE reads in MiXCR, one entry per CDR3 protein. The repertoire holds some 840,000 distinct CDR3 sequences, about an eighth seen once, with roughly 0.51% in the top ten. Which antigens these TCRs recognize remains unknown. The source material was blood, either unsorted or a sorted T cell fraction (not recorded which). All receptors derive from a male donor with ankylosing spondylitis.

In this sample, this clonotype turned up many times. The rearrangement uses TRBV20-1 and TRBJ2-7, with a tentative D call TRBD2 (6 bases). This CDR3 has 12 residues. In germline, CDR1 is DFQATT, CDR2 SNEGSKA (reference sequence). CDR3 DNA sequence: TGCAGCGTCGCCCGGGGGATCTACGAGCAGTACTTC. This translates into CSVARGIYEQYF.

This clonotype was counted a few times. The V and J genes are TRBV10-3 and TRBJ2-1; a possible D gene is TRBD2 (6 bases). Germline values: CDR1 ENHRY, CDR2 SYGVKD. Trimming left V 6 bases short and J 5 bases short, with 14 bases between. The CDR3 loop spans 14 amino acids. This CDR3 is CAIRGTRTNNEQFF. The CDR3 DNA reads as TGTGCCATCAGGGGGACTCGGACGAACAATGAGCAGTTCTTC.

The genes are TRBV18 and TRBJ2-7, with TRBD1 matching 8 bases. Germline V gene sequence: CDR1 KGHSH, CDR2 LQKENI. The CDR3 has 13 amino acids. V shed 6 bases, J shed 7 bases, and the junction held 8 bases outside the gene matches. The DNA for the CDR3 is TGTGCCAGCTCTAGTTGGACAGGGCTTGAGCAGTACTTC. Translating it yields CASSSWTGLEQYF.

This chain uses TRBV5-5 with TRBJ2-1; possible D gene TRBD1, 6 bases. From germline, CDR1 is SGHKS and CDR2 YYEKEE (reference sequence). The CDR3 loop spans 15 amino acids. V gave up 4 bases and J gave up 9 bases, with 20 bases separating them. The CDR3 nucleotides are TGTGCCAGCAGCCTGACAGGCCCGTCGTGGAGTGAGCAGTTCTTC. Protein: CASSLTGPSWSEQFF.

This CDR3 is CASSFAQGGDTQYF. DNA of the CDR3: TGTGCCAGCAGCTTTGCCCAGGGTGGAGATACGCAGTATTTT. This chain connects TRBV7-2 to TRBJ2-3; TRBD1 is a possible D gene (5 bases). The CDR3 is made up of 14 amino acids. With 3 bases removed from V and 5 bases from J, the gap between germline ends came to 12 bases. Germline V gene lookup returns CDR1 SGHTA and CDR2 FQGNSA.

This clonotype was seen many times. This sequence joins TRBV29-1 and TRBJ2-1; 7 bases are a match to TRBD2. The CDR3 is 14 residues long. The V gene's germline CDR1 is SQVTM and CDR2 ANQGSEA. V lost 7 bases to trimming and J lost 1 base; unmatched junction nucleotides: 7. The CDR3 DNA sequence: TGCAGCGGGGTGGCGGGAGAGTCCTACAATGAGCAGTTCTTC. This sequence encodes CSGVAGESYNEQFF.

This clonotype was seen only a few times. The chain employs TRBV5-1 and TRBJ2-1; TRBD2 matches at 14 bases. This CDR3 comprises 14 residues. Germline V gene sequence: CDR1 SGHRS, CDR2 YFSETQ. V shed 4 bases and J 12 bases; nucleotides not matched to a gene: 6. The DNA for the CDR3 is TGCGCCAGCAGCACAGGGACTAGCGGGAGTAGGCAGTTCTTC. Translated, it gives CASSTGTSGSRQFF.

This clonotype was detected only a few times. The chain joins TRBV6-1 to TRBJ1-5; D uncertain. CDR3 length: 14 residues. The germline CDR1 and CDR2 sequences are MNHNS and SASEGT. Trimming pared 6 bases from V and 6 bases from J, leaving 15 bases between. In DNA form, the CDR3 reads TGTGCCAGCAGCGGGATTACGGGAGGTCAGCCCCAGCATTTT. Its protein product is CASSGITGGQPQHF.

V gene TRBV20-1 combines with J gene TRBJ1-1; D is possibly TRBD1 (5 bases). This CDR3 spans 12 amino acids. Looked up from germline, CDR1 is DFQATT and CDR2 is SNEGSKA (reference sequence). V lost 6 bases and J 3 bases, leaving 11 bases between the germline ends. CDR3 bases: TGCAGTGCCTCGGGACTGCACACTGAAGCTTTCTTT. Encoded protein: CSASGLHTEAFF.

This chain links TRBV20-1 with TRBJ2-1; 9 bases are a match to TRBD2. This CDR3 has 16 amino acids. Germline CDR1 and CDR2: DFQATT and SNEGSKA (reference sequence). The CDR3 DNA reads TGCACCCCAAGGGCTAGCGGGGCAAGCTCCTACAATGAGCAGTTCTTC. Translated, it gives CTPRASGASSYNEQFF.

This clonotype appeared a few times. This chain uses TRBV7-2 with TRBJ1-4; D gene uncertain. CDR3 size: 12 residues. The V gene's germline CDR1 is SGHTA and CDR2 FQGNSA. The V and J ends lost 5 bases and 10 bases respectively, with 11 bases between them. The CDR3 DNA reads TGTGCCAGCAGCCCGGCGGACGGAAAACTGTTTTTT. Amino acid sequence: CASSPADGKLFF. Looking up the rest from reference TRBV7-2 and TRBJ1-4 gives the full variable domain: GAGVSQSPSNKVTEKGKDVELRCDPISGHTALYWYRQSLGQGLEFLIYFQGNSAPDKSGLPSDRFSAERTGGSVSTLTIQRTQQEDSAVYLCASSPADGKLFFGSGTQLSVL.

The chain combines TRBV20-1 with TRBJ2-3, with no clear D. Germline assignment: CDR1 DFQATT and CDR2 SNEGSKA (reference sequence). This CDR3 comprises 16 residues. The germline V and J ends were trimmed by 5 bases and 0 bases, with 18 bases remaining between them. DNA of the CDR3: TGCAGTGCTGTAAACAGACTGAAAGCTAGCACAGATACGCAGTATTTT. This encodes CSAVNRLKASTDTQYF.

This clonotype was detected a few times. The rearrangement joins TRBV6-2 or TRBV6-3 to TRBJ2-5, with D possibly being TRBD2 (5 bases). The CDR3 runs to 12 residues. With 7 bases removed from V and 5 bases from J, the gap between germline ends came to 11 bases. Germline lookup yields CDR1 MNHEY and CDR2 SVGEGT. In DNA, the CDR3 is TGTGCCAGCAATCACCGAGGGGAGACCCAGTACTTC. Translation: CASNHRGETQYF.

V is TRBV29-1 and J is TRBJ2-1; 9 positions match TRBD2. V lost 0 bases, J lost 5 bases, and 8 bases stayed unmatched. Germline V gene data show CDR1 as SQVTM and CDR2 as ANQGSEA. The CDR3 length is 16 residues. CDR3 nucleotides: TGCAGCGTTGAAGAGTTAGCGGGAGTTGAAAACAATGAGCAGTTCTTC. Amino acids: CSVEELAGVENNEQFF.

The genes are TRBV28 and TRBJ2-3; TRBD1 matches 7 bases. CDR3 length: 15 residues. The junction had 8 bases not matched to a gene; V was cut back by 6 bases and J by 2 bases. From germline, CDR1 is MDHEN and CDR2 SYDVKM. The CDR3 loop reads CASSPRGRVTDTQYF. The CDR3, as DNA: TGTGCCAGCAGCCCGAGGGGGCGCGTCACAGATACGCAGTATTTT.

This clonotype was seen a few times. The chain has TRBV20-1 and TRBJ2-6, with 8 bases matching TRBD1. The V and J ends lost 3 bases and 2 bases, in that order; junction bases with no gene match: 15. The CDR3 consists of 19 residues. The germline V gene encodes CDR1 DFQATT and CDR2 SNEGSKA (reference sequence). This chain's CDR3 is CSARLLRTGKLTGANVLTF. The CDR3 DNA is TGCAGTGCTAGGTTGTTACGGACAGGGAAACTAACTGGGGCCAACGTCCTGACTTTC.

The rearrangement links TRBV20-1 to TRBJ1-2; 8 bases are shared with TRBD1. The CDR3 consists of 13 residues. The trim removed 6 bases at V and 4 bases at J, leaving 7 bases unmatched. CDR1 is DFQATT and CDR2 is SNEGSKA in the germline V gene (reference sequence). In DNA form, the CDR3 reads TGCAGTGCCCCCCAGGGACAGGCCTATGGCTACACCTTC. As protein: CSAPQGQAYGYTF.

V gene TRBV7-2 combines with J gene TRBJ2-2; D tentatively fits TRBD1 or TRBD2 (5 bases each). The V end was cut by 1 base, the J end by 2 bases, with 8 bases between. The CDR3 runs to 15 residues. Germline V lookup: CDR1 SGHTA, CDR2 FQGNSA. The CDR3 sequence is CASSLGGFNTGELFF. The CDR3, as DNA: TGTGCCAGCAGCTTAGGGGGGTTTAACACCGGGGAGCTGTTTTTT. The whole variable domain, filled in from reference TRBV7-2 and TRBJ2-2, reads GAGVSQSPSNKVTEKGKDVELRCDPISGHTALYWYRQSLGQGLEFLIYFQGNSAPDKSGLPSDRFSAERTGGSVSTLTIQRTQQEDSAVYLCASSLGGFNTGELFFGEGSRLTVL.